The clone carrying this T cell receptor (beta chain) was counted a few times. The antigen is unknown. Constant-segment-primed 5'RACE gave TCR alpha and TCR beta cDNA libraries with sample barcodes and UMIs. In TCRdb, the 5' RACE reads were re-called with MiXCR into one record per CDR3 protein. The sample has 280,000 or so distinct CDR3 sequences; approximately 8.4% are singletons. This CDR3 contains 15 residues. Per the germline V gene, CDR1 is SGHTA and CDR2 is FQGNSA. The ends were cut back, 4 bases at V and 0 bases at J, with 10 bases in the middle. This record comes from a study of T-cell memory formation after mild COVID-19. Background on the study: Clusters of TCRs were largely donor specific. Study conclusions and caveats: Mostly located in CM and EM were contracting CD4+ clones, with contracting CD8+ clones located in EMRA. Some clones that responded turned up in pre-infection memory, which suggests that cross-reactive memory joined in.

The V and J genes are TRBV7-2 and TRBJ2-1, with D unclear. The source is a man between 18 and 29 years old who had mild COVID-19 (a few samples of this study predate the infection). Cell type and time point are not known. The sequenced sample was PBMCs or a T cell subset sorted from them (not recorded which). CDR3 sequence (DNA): TGTGCCAGCAGCTCTAACTCTAACTCCTACAATGAGCAGTTCTTC. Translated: CASSSNSNSYNEQFF.